These T cell receptor beta chains were read from a single sample in a study of OX40 agonist ivuxolimab in advanced cancers. The data were produced by immunoSEQ multiplex PCR, yet TCRdb's version contains in-frame clones alone and is incomplete. The sample lists tens of thousands of clones; over 75% were seen once. The sample in question was CD4+ or CD8+ T cells sorted from blood, obtained in a trial of the OX40 agonist ivuxolimab. The receptor source for this set is an adult with an advanced solid tumor such as melanoma, head and neck, liver or kidney cancer. CDR3s include the opening cysteine and the closing phenylalanine or tryptophan. The D gene is left open where the match is weak. Only some rows state a clone size, as once, few, many or a class for expanded clones.

V: TRBV2; J: TRBJ1-2; size: NA; D: NA; DNA: TGTGCCAGCAGGGCACAGAGTCAGGCCCCCTATGGCTACACCTTC; CDR3: CASRAQSQAPYGYTF
V: TRBV5-5; J: TRBJ2-5; size: NA; D: NA; DNA: TGTGCCAGCAGCTTGGGGCTAAAACAAGAGACCCAGTACTTC; CDR3: CASSLGLKQETQYF
V: TRBV29-1; J: TRBJ2-1; size: NA; D: TRBD2; DNA: TGCAGCGTTTTTCCGACTAGCGGGGGGTACAATGAGCAGTTCTTC; CDR3: CSVFPTSGGYNEQFF
V: TRBV19; J: TRBJ2-5; size: NA; D: TRBD2; DNA: TGTGCCAGTAGTCGTAGCGGGGTCCAAGAGACCCAGTACTTC; CDR3: CASSRSGVQETQYF
V: TRBV7-7; J: TRBJ2-5; size: NA; D: NA; DNA: TGTGCCAGCAGCTCCACAGGGAGTTTCGAGACCCAGTACTTC; CDR3: CASSSTGSFETQYF
V: TRBV4-1; J: TRBJ2-2; size: NA; D: NA; DNA: TGCGCCAGCAGCCAAGGAGGGGGGGCGGGACGGAACACCGGGGAGCTGTTTTTT; CDR3: CASSQGGGAGRNTGELFF
V: TRBV25-1; J: TRBJ2-5; size: NA; D: NA; DNA: TGTGCCAGCAGTGGAGGGTCCAGGGCTAGTGAGACCCAGTACTTC; CDR3: CASSGGSRASETQYF
V: TRBV19; J: TRBJ1-5; size: NA; D: NA; DNA: TGTGCCAGTAGTATGGCAGGGAACCGTTATCAGCCCCAGCATTTT; CDR3: CASSMAGNRYQPQHF
V: TRBV2; J: TRBJ1-1; size: NA; D: NA; DNA: TGTGCCAGCAGTGGCCCAGCTCCCCCCACGGGCACTGAAGCTTTCTTT; CDR3: CASSGPAPPTGTEAFF
V: TRBV5-4; J: TRBJ2-3; size: NA; D: NA; DNA: TGTGCCAGCACCGCGGGGGCTAACCCGACAGATACGCAGTATTTT; CDR3: CASTAGANPTDTQYF
V: TRBV19; J: TRBJ2-5; size: NA; D: TRBD1; DNA: TGTGCCAGTAGTAACCACCCGACAGGGTTGGAGACCCAGTACTTC; CDR3: CASSNHPTGLETQYF
V: TRBV11-2; J: TRBJ2-3; size: once; D: NA; DNA: TGTGCCAGCAGCTTAGATCCTGACCCGGGCACAGATACGCAGTATTTT; CDR3: CASSLDPDPGTDTQYF
V: TRBV4-3; J: TRBJ2-3; size: NA; D: NA; DNA: TGCGCCAGCAGCCTCGCGTCGGGGTCAGATACGCAGTATTTT; CDR3: CASSLASGSDTQYF
V: TRBV14; J: TRBJ2-7; size: NA; D: NA; DNA: TGTGCCAGCAGCCAAAGGCCCACACGCAAAACATGGGAGCAGTACTTC; CDR3: CASSQRPTRKTWEQYF
V: TRBV19; J: TRBJ2-3; size: NA; D: TRBD2; DNA: TGTGCCAGTAGTACCCGGACTAGCGGGGGGGGATTCAGCACAGATACGCAGTATTTT; CDR3: CASSTRTSGGGFSTDTQYF
V: TRBV6-5; J: TRBJ2-2; size: NA; D: TRBD2; DNA: TGTGCCAGCAGCTCCGGACTAGTATACACCGGGGAGCTGTTTTTT; CDR3: CASSSGLVYTGELFF
V: TRBV10-3; J: TRBJ2-7; size: NA; D: TRBD2; DNA: TGTGCCATCAGTGAGTCCGGGACTAGCGGCTACGAGCAGTACTTC; CDR3: CAISESGTSGYEQYF
V: TRBV19; J: TRBJ1-1; size: NA; D: NA; DNA: TGTGCCAGTAGCAACTCGGGGACTAACACTGAAGCTTTCTTT; CDR3: CASSNSGTNTEAFF
V: TRBV6-1; J: TRBJ2-5; size: NA; D: TRBD1; DNA: TGTGCCAGCAGTGTACCGGGACAGGTATCAGAGACCCAGTACTTC; CDR3: CASSVPGQVSETQYF
V: TRBV28; J: TRBJ1-3; size: NA; D: NA; DNA: TGTGCCAGCATCGGAGGGCGGGGGATCTCTGGAAACACCATATATTTT; CDR3: CASIGGRGISGNTIYF
V: TRBV6-5; J: TRBJ1-1; size: NA; D: NA; DNA: TGTGCCAGCAGTGTGACAGGCGTTGGCACTGAAGCTTTCTTT; CDR3: CASSVTGVGTEAFF
V: TRBV25-1; J: TRBJ1-2; size: NA; D: NA; DNA: TGTGCCAGCAGTGACCCGACAGGCGGGGTCTATGGCTACACCTTC; CDR3: CASSDPTGGVYGYTF
V: TRBV7-3; J: TRBJ2-1; size: once; D: TRBD2; DNA: TGTGCCAGCAGCTCCCAGGGACTAGGCGGCAATGAGCAGTTCTTC; CDR3: CASSSQGLGGNEQFF
V: TRBV5-4; J: TRBJ2-3; size: NA; D: NA; DNA: TGTGCCAGCAGCATCGCTAGGGGGAACACAGATACGCAGTATTTT; CDR3: CASSIARGNTDTQYF
V: TRBV30; J: TRBJ1-5; size: NA; D: NA; DNA: TGTGCCTGGAGCCTCGGGACGGGCCATCAGCCCCAGCATTTT; CDR3: CAWSLGTGHQPQHF
V: TRBV6-5; J: TRBJ1-1; size: NA; D: NA; DNA: TGTGCCAGCAGTGGCAAAACTGAAGCTTTCTTT; CDR3: CASSGKTEAFF
V: TRBV12-1; J: TRBJ1-5; size: once; D: NA; DNA: TGTGCCAGCAGCTTTAGCTCCGGATTTCATCAGCCCCAGCATTTT; CDR3: CASSFSSGFHQPQHF
V: TRBV30; J: TRBJ2-1; size: NA; D: NA; DNA: TGTGCCTGGAGCAAAGGACCGGGACCGACTCGGATCTTC; CDR3: CAWSKGPGPTRIF
V: TRBV21-1; J: TRBJ2-3; size: NA; D: NA; DNA: TGTGCCAGCAGAGGGACTGGAGGCCCCACAGATACGCAGTATTTT; CDR3: CASRGTGGPTDTQYF
V: TRBV30; J: TRBJ2-4; size: NA; D: NA; DNA: TGTGCCTGGAGTCCGGGCCCCGGAACCAAAAACATTCAGTACTTC; CDR3: CAWSPGPGTKNIQYF
V: TRBV5-6; J: TRBJ2-5; size: NA; D: NA; DNA: TGTGCCAGCAGCTTGGGACCCCAAGAGACCCAGTACTTC; CDR3: CASSLGPQETQYF
V: TRBV6-5; J: TRBJ2-5; size: NA; D: NA; DNA: TGTGCCAGCAGAGGACGGGCGAGGGAGACCCAGTACTTC; CDR3: CASRGRARETQYF
V: TRBV6-5; J: TRBJ1-4; size: NA; D: TRBD1; DNA: TGTGCCAGCAGCACCTACAGGGGTGTGGAAAAACTGTTTTTT; CDR3: CASSTYRGVEKLFF
V: TRBV15; J: TRBJ1-1; size: NA; D: TRBD1; DNA: TGTGCCACCAGCAGGGGGGGACAGCACACTGAAGCTTTCTTT; CDR3: CATSRGGQHTEAFF
V: TRBV10-1; J: TRBJ2-2; size: NA; D: NA; DNA: TGCGCCAGCAGCGGGATCCAGAACACCGGGGAGCTGTTTTTT; CDR3: CASSGIQNTGELFF
V: TRBV5-1; J: TRBJ1-1; size: NA; D: TRBD1; DNA: TGCGCCAGCAGCTTAGACAGGGTGGGGGTGAACACTGAAGCTTTCTTT; CDR3: CASSLDRVGVNTEAFF
V: TRBV6-6; J: TRBJ1-5; size: NA; D: NA; DNA: TGTGCCAGCAGGGACAGCAATCAGCCCCAGCATTTT; CDR3: CASRDSNQPQHF
V: TRBV18; J: TRBJ2-2; size: NA; D: NA; DNA: TGTGCCAGCTCACCGGCGGGGGCCCTCACCGGGGAGCTGTTTTTT; CDR3: CASSPAGALTGELFF
V: TRBV2; J: TRBJ2-1; size: NA; D: TRBD2; DNA: TGTGCCAGCAGTGAAACGGCGGGGGGGCCAAGCTCCTACAATGAGCAGTTCTTC; CDR3: CASSETAGGPSSYNEQFF
V: TRBV5-1; J: TRBJ1-5; size: NA; D: NA; DNA: TGCGCCAGCAGCCCCTACCCCTCGACAGAGCCAGGCAATCAGCCCCAGCATTTT; CDR3: CASSPYPSTEPGNQPQHF
V: TRBV6-5; J: TRBJ1-6; size: few; D: NA; DNA: TGTGCCAGCAGTACCGAGGCGCACTCACCCCTCCACTTT; CDR3: CASSTEAHSPLHF